Listed below are T cell receptor beta chains from one sample, sequenced in a study of blood T cell repertoires in COVID-19. Some clones are missing from TCRdb's copy, which holds only in-frame ones; the method was immunoSEQ multiplex PCR. The sample has over 300,000 clones, 75% to 85% seen once; the top ten hold just over 7%. The specimen sequenced was peripheral blood. The receptors stem from a human donor in a cohort sampled during active COVID-19. The CDR3 runs from the conserved cysteine through the conserved F or W. Not every row has a clone size; where given, it reads once, few, many or a size class.

v_gene: TRBV27; abundance: NA; CDR3aa: CASNVGLNTGELFF
v_gene: TRBV7-9; abundance: NA; CDR3aa: CASSLRGSDEKLFF
v_gene: TRBV18; abundance: NA; CDR3aa: CASSHSGTGFGYTF
v_gene: TRBV18; abundance: NA; CDR3aa: CASSPGQGSEAFF
v_gene: TRBV10-2; abundance: NA; CDR3aa: CASSRLAGVTGELFF
v_gene: TRBV20-1; abundance: NA; CDR3aa: CGGADNEKLFF
v_gene: TRBV20-1; abundance: NA; CDR3aa: CSASIRADTQYF
v_gene: TRBV5-6; abundance: NA; CDR3aa: CASSFWTSGREQYF
v_gene: TRBV5-8; abundance: NA; CDR3aa: CASSTSQGAGDTQYF
v_gene: TRBV3-1/TRBV3-2; abundance: NA; CDR3aa: CASSSPGLVYEQYF
v_gene: TRBV4-2; abundance: NA; CDR3aa: CASSQGGSSDTQYF
v_gene: TRBV7-3; abundance: NA; CDR3aa: CASSLTGTGAIISYNEQFF
v_gene: TRBV5-6; abundance: NA; CDR3aa: CASSLEGRYSNQPQHF
v_gene: TRBV11-2; abundance: few; CDR3aa: CASSYEDGQPQHF
v_gene: TRBV10-1; abundance: NA; CDR3aa: CASSESFRLAGHFYGYTF
v_gene: TRBV10-3; abundance: few; CDR3aa: CAISGDTSGNTIYF
v_gene: TRBV6-5; abundance: NA; CDR3aa: CASSGDREVGEQYF
v_gene: TRBV6-5; abundance: NA; CDR3aa: CASSYSLQNTIYF
v_gene: TRBV19; abundance: NA; CDR3aa: CASSIAGGGYTF
v_gene: TRBV6-2/TRBV6-3; abundance: few; CDR3aa: CASSLDTGAGPYEQYF
v_gene: TRBV4-1; abundance: NA; CDR3aa: CASSYLSGPSPLHF
v_gene: TRBV2; abundance: NA; CDR3aa: CASSEVPNRAGNTIYF
v_gene: TRBV7-3; abundance: once; CDR3aa: CASSIRQGPNTEAFF
v_gene: TRBV5-6; abundance: NA; CDR3aa: CASSSGGREPQHF
v_gene: TRBV25-1; abundance: NA; CDR3aa: CASSESLGNQPQHF
v_gene: TRBV30; abundance: NA; CDR3aa: CALSLINYEQYF
v_gene: TRBV6-5; abundance: NA; CDR3aa: CASRPLRGNQPQHF
v_gene: TRBV5-1; abundance: NA; CDR3aa: CASSWTSGGYTDTQYF
v_gene: TRBV2; abundance: NA; CDR3aa: CASSGQVNTGELFF
v_gene: TRBV7-3; abundance: NA; CDR3aa: CASSLRQTEAFF
v_gene: TRBV7-9; abundance: once; CDR3aa: CASSRPGVVYEQYF
v_gene: TRBV14; abundance: NA; CDR3aa: CASSQANRGTEAFF
v_gene: TRBV6-5; abundance: NA; CDR3aa: CASTSRVVNSPLHF
v_gene: TRBV2; abundance: NA; CDR3aa: CASSKDWGNGYTF
v_gene: TRBV9; abundance: NA; CDR3aa: CASSGDGRYQPQHF
v_gene: TRBV10-3; abundance: NA; CDR3aa: CAISESAVQNTEAFF